Below, 16 T cell receptor beta chains from the same sample are listed, as sequenced in a study of Graves' ophthalmopathy and Graves' hyperthyroidism. CDR3 regions of TCR beta were amplified from RNA transcripts. A first-round RT-PCR used HTBI primers, followed by a second-round multiplex PCR. MiXCR, applied by TCRdb to the multiplex PCR reads, yields one record per CDR3 protein. Of hundreds of thousands of distinct CDR3 sequences listed, about 41% are singletons. Specimen: peripheral blood. These receptors were collected from an adult man with Graves' ophthalmopathy.

This clonotype was counted ten times or more. The chain employs TRBV9 and TRBJ2-7, with TRBD2 matching 8 bases. Per the germline V gene, CDR1 is SGDLS and CDR2 is YYNGEE. V gave up 0 bases and J gave up 6 bases; unmatched junction bases: 2. This CDR3 spans 13 amino acids. Written as DNA, the CDR3 is TGTGCCAGCAGCGTAGTCGGGACTAGCGAGCAGTACTTC. Translated: CASSVVGTSEQYF.

This clonotype was counted only a few times. The CDR3 is CASGGTGEEYGYTF. In DNA form, the CDR3 reads TGTGCCAGCGGCGGGACAGGGGAGGAATATGGCTACACCTTC. The chain couples TRBV4-2 to TRBJ1-2; 10 bases line up with TRBD1. Germline CDR1 is LGHNA and CDR2 is YNFKEQ. The CDR3 contains 14 residues. The V and J ends lost 8 bases and 5 bases, in that order; junction bases with no gene match: 8.

The rearrangement joins TRBV2 to TRBJ2-2, with D perhaps TRBD2 (6 bases). This CDR3 spans 14 amino acids. The V gene's germline CDR1 is SNHLY and CDR2 FYNNEI. Trimming cost V 7 bases and J 6 bases, with 15 bases left between them. CDR3 region: CASIVTGVSGELFF. For the CDR3, the DNA is TGTGCCAGCATCGTAACGGGGGTCTCCGGGGAGCTGTTTTTT.

The V gene is TRBV7-2, the J gene TRBJ1-2; D is perhaps TRBD1 (5 bases). The CDR3 runs 16 residues. Germline lookup yields CDR1 SGHTA and CDR2 FQGNSA. Trimming took 5 bases from V and 0 from J, leaving 16 bases between them. The CDR3 nucleotides read TGTGCCAGCAGCCGCCCCGAAACAGGACCTAACTATGGCTACACCTTC. Protein sequence: CASSRPETGPNYGYTF.

There are a few counts of this clonotype. The chain carries TRBV18 and TRBJ1-6, with D maybe TRBD1 (6 bases). This CDR3 contains 14 residues. Germline lookup yields CDR1 KGHSH and CDR2 LQKENI. Trimming took off 2 bases at V and 10 bases at J, with 12 bases between the two ends. The CDR3 sequence is CASSPSGEHSPLHF. The CDR3 nucleotides read TGTGCCAGCTCACCATCAGGGGAACACTCACCCCTCCACTTT. Variable domain in full (rest from reference TRBV18 and TRBJ1-6): NAGVMQNPRHLVRRRGQEARLRCSPMKGHSHVYWYRQLPEEGLKFMVYLQKENIIDESGMPKERFSAEFPKEGPSILRIQQVVRGDSAAYFCASSPSGEHSPLHFGNGTRLTVT.

The chain recombines TRBV9 with TRBJ1-3; TRBD1 might be the D (6 bases). The V end lost 5 bases, the J end lost 0 bases, and 15 bases lay between the germline ends. This CDR3 comprises 16 residues. The germline gives CDR1 SGDLS, CDR2 YYNGEE. The CDR3 sequence is CASRDEGGASGNTIYF. DNA of the CDR3: TGTGCCAGCAGGGACGAGGGGGGCGCCTCTGGAAACACCATATATTTT.

The gene calls are TRBV7-9 and TRBJ2-5, with a tentative D call TRBD1 (5 bases). Germline loops: CDR1 SEHNR, CDR2 FQNEAQ (reference sequence). The V and J ends lost 6 bases and 5 bases respectively, with 13 bases between them. The CDR3 has 13 amino acids. CDR3 residues: CASRSRAGETQYF. CDR3 nucleotide sequence: TGTGCCAGCAGATCACGGGCAGGGGAGACCCAGTACTTC. Complete variable domain (other parts from reference TRBV7-9 and TRBJ2-5): DTGVSQNPRHKITKRGQNVTFRCDPISEHNRLYWYRQTLGQGPEFLTYFQNEAQLEKSRLLSDRFSAERPKGSFSTLEIQRTEQGDSAMYLCASRSRAGETQYFGPGTRLLVL.

This clonotype was recorded at least ten times. The chain links TRBV3-1 to TRBJ1-2; D gene ambiguous. There are 14 residues in the CDR3. Germline CDR1 is LGHDT and CDR2 is YNNKEL (reference sequence). Deletions cut 1 base from V and 6 bases from J, with 12 bases between. CDR3 DNA sequence: TGTGCCAGCAGCCAAGTGGTCGCGGTTGATGGCTACACCTTC. Translated: CASSQVVAVDGYTF.

The table lists this clonotype with many counts. The chain links TRBV6-5 to TRBJ1-5; 7 bases match TRBD1. The germline V gene encodes CDR1 MNHEY and CDR2 SVGAGI. The V gene end was trimmed by 6 bases and the J gene end by 7 bases; junction bases not matched to a gene: 9. The CDR3 sequence is 14 residues long. The CDR3 bases are TGTGCCAGCAGGCCAGGACAGGTGCAACAGCCCCAGCATTTT. Its protein product is CASRPGQVQQPQHF.

The chain has TRBV7-9 and TRBJ1-3; weak D call: TRBD1 (5 bases). The CDR3 has 16 amino acids. CDR1 and CDR2 from the germline V gene are SEHNR and FQNEAQ (reference sequence). V was cut by 0 bases and J by 5 bases, with 14 bases left in between. CDR3 sequence (DNA): TGTGCCAGCAGCTTAGCCCGGGCAGGGCCCCGAAACACCATATATTTT. It yields the protein CASSLARAGPRNTIYF.

The chain uses TRBV19 and TRBJ1-5; TRBD1 agrees at 7 bases. This CDR3 region has 11 residues. Trimming at V came to 9 bases and at J to 13 bases, leaving 9 bases not matched to a gene. Per germline, CDR1 LNHDA and CDR2 SQIVND (reference sequence). CDR3 amino acids: CASSAGGTQHF. The CDR3 region has the DNA TGTGCCAGCAGCGCAGGGGGGACTCAGCATTTT. Full variable domain (missing parts from reference TRBV19 and TRBJ1-5): DGGITQSPKYLFRKEGQNVTLSCEQNLNHDAMYWYRQDPGQGLRLIYYSQIVNDFQKGDIAEGYSVSREKKESFPLTVTSAQKNPTAFYLCASSAGGTQHFGDGTRLSIL.

Of note for this clonotype: A much larger clonotype is one base distant, so this may be a read error. The genes are TRBV9 and TRBJ2-7, with 7 bases fitting TRBD2. CDR3 length equals 14 residues. The junction had 12 bases not matched to a gene; V was cut back by 6 bases and J by 6 bases. The germline CDR1 and CDR2 sequences are SGDLS and YYNGEE. CDR3 region: CASNPYRTSAEQYF. The CDR3 DNA sequence: TGTGCCAGCAACCCTTATAGGACTAGTGCCGAGCAGTACTTC. Based on the CDR3 plus reference TRBV9 and TRBJ2-7, the full variable domain is DSGVTQTPKHLITATGQRVTLRCSPRSGDLSVYWYQQSLDQGLQFLIQYYNGEERAKGNILERFSAQQFPDLHSELNLSSLELGDSALYFCASNPYRTSAEQYFGPGTRLTVT.

This clonotype was recorded many times. The chain couples TRBV7-9 to TRBJ1-2; 8 positions match TRBD1. CDR1 is SEHNR and CDR2 is FQNEAQ in the germline V gene (reference sequence). The CDR3 runs to 16 residues. J gave up 0 bases and V 4 bases, and 7 bases lay outside the gene matches. The CDR3 bases are TGTGCCAGCAGCTCCATTGGGACAGGCCCTAACTATGGCTACACCTTC. Translating gives CASSSIGTGPNYGYTF.

This clonotype turned up a few times. V and J are TRBV6-1 and TRBJ2-5; 7 bases match TRBD2. With 6 bases clipped from V and 1 base from J, the junction kept 11 bases outside the gene matches. CDR3 length equals 16 residues. Germline V gene lookup returns CDR1 MNHNS and CDR2 SASEGT. The CDR3 sequence: CASSKFGGGSQETQYF. The CDR3 DNA is TGTGCCAGCAGCAAATTTGGGGGGGGATCCCAAGAGACCCAGTACTTC.

The chain carries TRBV6-6 and TRBJ2-7, with TRBD1 matching 7 bases. The germline CDR1 and CDR2 sequences are MNHNY and SVGAGI (reference sequence). The V segment lost 7 bases and the J segment 5 bases; nucleotides outside the gene matches: 8. The CDR3 consists of 13 residues. The CDR3 loop is CASKGQEVNEQYF. The CDR3 DNA sequence: TGTGCCAGCAAAGGACAGGAGGTGAACGAGCAGTACTTC.

This clonotype has just a few counts. The chain couples TRBV9 to TRBJ2-7; 14 positions match TRBD2. The CDR3 has 16 residues. Germline V gene data show CDR1 as SGDLS and CDR2 as YYNGEE. With V trimmed by 7 bases and J by 7 bases, 13 bases remained unmatched. CDR3 DNA: TGTGCCAGCTCACGGGAAAATGGACTAGCGGGAGGTGAGCAGTACTTC. It encodes CASSRENGLAGGEQYF. The full variable domain, in which reference TRBV9 and TRBJ2-7 provide the parts outside the CDR3, is DSGVTQTPKHLITATGQRVTLRCSPRSGDLSVYWYQQSLDQGLQFLIQYYNGEERAKGNILERFSAQQFPDLHSELNLSSLELGDSALYFCASSRENGLAGGEQYFGPGTRLTVT.